What follows are 20 T cell receptor beta chains derived from one specimen sequenced in a study of blood T cell repertoires in COVID-19 (dated by TCRdb to about 2020). Library generation was performed with the immunoSEQ multiplex PCR assay. Not all clones reach the TCRdb copy of this immuneACCESS table, which keeps in-frame sequences only. Checked studies attribute under half of the gap to unresolved V genes and leave the rest unexplained. This sample comprises some 250,000 clones, approximately 91% of them detected only once. The ten most abundant clones make up about 0.7% of the sample. Sequenced input: peripheral blood. The source is a human donor in a cohort sampled during active COVID-19.

Only a few counts were recorded for this clone. The chain employs TRBV5-5 and TRBJ2-5; a possible D gene is TRBD2 (5 bases). CDR3 size: 15 residues. V lost 6 bases to trimming and J lost 5 bases, with 20 bases between them. Germline V gene lookup returns CDR1 SGHKS and CDR2 YYEKEE (reference sequence). CDR3 residues: CASTPVGLGGETQYF. For the CDR3, the DNA is TGTGCCAGCACCCCGGTGGGTTTGGGCGGGGAGACCCAGTACTTC.

The V gene is TRBV6-5, the J gene TRBJ1-1; tentatively, D is TRBD1 (6 bases). CDR1 and CDR2 (germline): MNHEY, SVGAGI. V was shortened by 6 bases and J by 8 bases, with 16 bases between the two germline ends. CDR3 length: 13 residues. The CDR3 nucleotides read TGTGCCAGCAGGGACAGTTCCCAACTAGAAGCTTTCTTT. Amino acid sequence: CASRDSSQLEAFF.

The gene calls are TRBV18 and TRBJ2-7; D gene unclear. Germline values: CDR1 KGHSH, CDR2 LQKENI. With 6 bases removed from V and 2 bases from J, the gap between germline ends came to 11 bases. This CDR3 contains 13 residues. CDR3 DNA sequence: TGTGCCAGCTCCCCCGGGTCCACCTACGAGCAGTACTTC. This codes for CASSPGSTYEQYF.

As concerns this clone: One junction end does not reproduce the germline sequence, and a read error may be involved. The gene calls are TRBV10-3 and TRBJ2-7, with 8 positions matching TRBD1. Per germline, CDR1 ENHRY and CDR2 SYGVKD. The CDR3 sequence is 13 residues long. For the CDR3, the DNA is TGTGCCATCAGTGGAAGTTCAGGACAGGGATTGGACTTC. Encoded protein: CAISGSSGQGLDF.

This clone has just one count. The rearrangement joins TRBV11-1 to TRBJ1-1; 7 nucleotides agree with TRBD1. CDR1 is SGHAT, CDR2 FQDESV, per germline (reference sequence). CDR3 length: 16 amino acids. V lost 5 bases, J lost 0 bases, and 9 bases stayed unmatched. The CDR3 DNA follows: TGTGCCAGCAGCCTACCTCGGGACAGTCTGAACACTGAAGCTTTCTTT. It is translated as CASSLPRDSLNTEAFF.

The J gene is TRBJ1-5, the V gene TRBV19, with D perhaps matching TRBD1 (6 bases). Germline V gives CDR1 LNHDA, CDR2 SQIVND (reference sequence). This CDR3 is 15 amino acids long. Trimming removed 3 bases from V and 4 bases from J, with 13 bases in between. Written as DNA, the CDR3 is TGTGCCAGTAGTATGACGCCGGGACAAAATCAGCCCCAGCATTTT. This codes for CASSMTPGQNQPQHF.

The chain links TRBV7-2 to TRBJ1-5; D uncertain. Trimming took off 1 base at V and 8 bases at J, with 12 bases between the two ends. There are 14 residues in the CDR3. Germline loops: CDR1 SGHTA, CDR2 FQGNSA. The CDR3 loop reads CASSLGAGIEPQHF. The CDR3 DNA reads as TGTGCCAGCAGCTTAGGGGCGGGAATCGAGCCCCAGCATTTT.

The chain recombines TRBV2 with TRBJ2-6; 9 nucleotides match TRBD1. J lost 0 bases, V lost 6 bases, and 6 bases had no gene match. The CDR3 covers 17 residues. Germline CDR1 SNHLY, CDR2 FYNNEI. As DNA, the CDR3 is TGTGCCAGCAGAGGACAGGGGTGGAGCTCTGGGGCCAACGTCCTGACTTTC. This encodes CASRGQGWSSGANVLTF.

CDR3 nucleotides: TGCGCCAGCAGCCAAGGTCCCGGGCAGCCCCAGCATTTT. Translating gives CASSQGPGQPQHF. The rearrangement joins TRBV4-1 to TRBJ1-5; D not resolved. Germline CDR1 and CDR2: MGHRA and YSYEKL. CDR3 size: 13 residues. V was shortened by 1 base and J by 7 bases, with 8 bases between the two germline ends.

The rearrangement uses TRBV5-1 and TRBJ2-1; 11 bases match TRBD2. In germline, CDR1 is SGHRS, CDR2 YFSETQ. Trimming took 0 bases from V and 15 from J; bases not matched to a gene: 8. This CDR3 contains 14 residues. The DNA of the CDR3 is TGCGCCAGCAGCTTGGAGCTAGCGGGAGGAATATGGTTCTTC. It is translated as CASSLELAGGIWFF.

This sequence joins TRBV10-3 and TRBJ2-7, with 10 bases matching TRBD2. The V gene end was trimmed by 4 bases and the J gene end by 3 bases; junction bases not matched to a gene: 6. The germline V gene has CDR1 ENHRY and CDR2 SYGVKD. There are 15 residues in the CDR3. This chain's CDR3 is CAISGTAGGHYEQYF. The CDR3 region has the DNA TGTGCCATCAGTGGAACAGCGGGAGGGCACTACGAGCAGTACTTC.

This clone appeared a few times. This rearrangement joins TRBV6-5 to TRBJ2-3; 11 positions agree with TRBD2. Germline CDR1 is MNHEY and CDR2 is SVGAGI. The V gene end was trimmed by 0 bases and the J gene end by 6 bases; junction bases not matched to a gene: 5. CDR3 length: 16 amino acids. The CDR3 protein is CASSYSLAGGTDTQYF. As DNA, the CDR3 is TGTGCCAGCAGTTACTCGCTAGCGGGAGGAACGGATACGCAGTATTTT.

The chain employs TRBV28 and TRBJ1-5; D perhaps matches TRBD1 (6 bases). Germline assignment: CDR1 MDHEN and CDR2 SYDVKM. The CDR3 extends over 14 amino acids. With 5 bases removed from V and 7 bases from J, the gap between germline ends came to 15 bases. The CDR3 reads CASSLYTGPQPQHF. The CDR3 region has the DNA TGTGCCAGCAGTCTATATACAGGGCCCCAGCCCCAGCATTTT.

This clone was seen a single time. The chain combines TRBV6-5 with TRBJ1-4, with TRBD1 identical over 7 bases. The CDR3 spans 14 residues. V was clipped by 2 bases and J by 7 bases; unmatched bases: 4. Germline V gene lookup returns CDR1 MNHEY and CDR2 SVGAGI. The CDR3 nucleotides are TGTGCCAGCAGTTACACAGGGGAGGTTGAAAAACTGTTTTTT. This sequence encodes CASSYTGEVEKLFF.

The table lists this clone with many counts. The chain is built from TRBV25-1 and TRBJ2-7, with 7 nucleotides matching TRBD2. There are 16 residues in the CDR3. The germline V gene has CDR1 MGHDK and CDR2 SYGVNS. V lost 3 bases, J lost 0 bases, and 8 bases stayed unmatched. CDR3: CASSDTGRPNSYEQYF. The DNA for the CDR3 is TGTGCCAGCAGTGACACCGGGAGGCCTAACTCCTACGAGCAGTACTTC.

The V and J genes are TRBV19 and TRBJ1-5; TRBD1 agrees at 9 bases. The CDR3 has 15 residues. CDR1 and CDR2 (germline): LNHDA, SQIVND (reference sequence). J gave up 6 bases and V 9 bases, and 12 bases lay outside the gene matches. CDR3 residues: CASKSGTGRGQPQHF. Here the CDR3 DNA reads TGTGCCAGCAAATCCGGGACAGGGAGGGGTCAGCCCCAGCATTTT. The variable domain in full, completed from reference TRBV19 and TRBJ1-5, reads DGGITQSPKYLFRKEGQNVTLSCEQNLNHDAMYWYRQDPGQGLRLIYYSQIVNDFQKGDIAEGYSVSREKKESFPLTVTSAQKNPTAFYLCASKSGTGRGQPQHFGDGTRLSIL.

This clone occurred once. V gene TRBV27 combines with J gene TRBJ2-7, with D tentatively TRBD2 (7 bases). Germline loops: CDR1 MNHEY, CDR2 SMNVEV (reference sequence). CDR3 size: 14 residues. The V gene lost 5 bases and the J gene lost 5 bases, with 16 bases spanning the gap. CDR3 nucleotide sequence: TGTGCCAGCAGTATGGGGGGGCGCCCCCACGAGCAGTACTTC. It is translated as CASSMGGRPHEQYF.

This clone was counted a few times. The V call is TRBV7-9, the J call TRBJ2-7; TRBD2 is a possible D gene (6 bases). CDR1 and CDR2 from the germline V gene are SEHNR and FQNEAQ (reference sequence). Trimming cost V 5 bases and J 4 bases, with 15 bases left between them. The CDR3 has 14 amino acids. In DNA form, the CDR3 reads TGTGCCAGCAGCAGAGGGGACGGGAGTTACGAGCAGTACTTC. Translated: CASSRGDGSYEQYF.

The chain carries TRBV28 and TRBJ2-3; TRBD2 matches 8 bases. Germline CDR1 is MDHEN and CDR2 is SYDVKM. The CDR3 has 15 amino acids. Trimming took 6 bases from V and 5 from J; bases not matched to a gene: 10. CDR3 protein: CASRPSGSRGDTQYF. CDR3 sequence (DNA): TGTGCCAGCAGACCGAGCGGGAGCCGGGGAGATACGCAGTATTTT.

This chain joins TRBV19 and TRBJ2-7; possible D gene TRBD1, 6 bases. The CDR3 length is 15 residues. Germline CDR1 is LNHDA and CDR2 is SQIVND (reference sequence). V dropped 3 bases and J dropped 3 bases, with 15 bases sitting between them. CDR3 region: CASSIYLGQHYEQYF. The CDR3 DNA sequence: TGTGCCAGTAGTATTTATTTGGGACAACACTACGAGCAGTACTTC.